The entry below describes one TCR beta chain. What it recognizes is unknown. Trimming cost V 6 bases and J 4 bases; bases outside gene matches: 3. Germline V gene data show CDR1 as MNHEY and CDR2 as SVGAGI. This CDR3 is 13 amino acids long. This specimen comes from a study of cytomegalovirus exposure and HLA in healthy donors. PCR primers comprised 60 Vbeta and 13 Jbeta primers. Profiling relied on immunoSEQ multiplex PCR, and the TCRdb table lists in-frame clones only, not all of them. The table includes around 130,000 clones, 80% to 90% detected once. Study-level findings and limits: About 150 TCR beta chains were listed as cytomegalovirus-associated. An analysis done earlier found most TCR beta V segments productive about 87% or about 30% of the time. With high specificity and sensitivity, the classifier reportedly diagnosed cytomegalovirus status.

This chain uses TRBV6-5 with TRBJ2-1; 7 nucleotides line up with TRBD1. This receptor was taken from a woman aged 18-29 years in good health and CMV-seropositive. The sequencing sample was made of PBMCs. CDR3 sequence reads: CASRKQGYNEQFF. The DNA of the CDR3 is TGTGCCAGCAGAAAACAGGGGTACAATGAGCAGTTCTTC.